This is a list of T cell receptor beta chains from one sample in a study of blood T cells in healthy people across ages. TCRdb re-derived calls from the 5' RACE reads in MiXCR, one entry per CDR3 protein. The sample comprises over 1,200,000 distinct CDR3 sequences, approximately 60% of which are singletons, and 5% to 7% rests with the top ten. The sample comprised blood. All receptors derive from a young man in good health. Each CDR3 is given with its conserved first and last residue. The D gene is left open where the match is weak. Only some rows state a clone size, as once, few, many or a class for expanded clones.

cdr3_aa | cdr3_nt | j_call | clone_size | d_call | v_call
CASSLALAGTPQETQYF | TGTGCCAGCAGCTTGGCCCTAGCCGGGACACCTCAAGAGACCCAGTACTTC | TRBJ2-5 | - | - | TRBV5-6
CASSLTGTANTGELFF | TGTGCCAGCAGTCTAACCGGGACAGCGAACACCGGGGAGCTGTTTTTT | TRBJ2-2 | - | TRBD1 | TRBV7-6
CASSLDKNGYEQFF | TGCGCCAGCAGCTTGGACAAGAATGGCTACGAGCAGTTCTTC | TRBJ2-1 | - | - | TRBV5-1
CASSPDSGIGYTF | TGTGCCAGCAGCCCAGACTCTGGCATCGGCTACACCTTC | TRBJ1-2 | - | - | TRBV3-1
CAISDGYTEAFF | TGTGCCATCAGTGATGGATACACTGAAGCTTTCTTT | TRBJ1-1 | once | - | TRBV10-3
CSAMDRMADTQYF | TGCAGTGCCATGGATCGAATGGCAGATACGCAGTATTTT | TRBJ2-3 | few | - | TRBV20-1
CAARGAPVYEQYF | TGTGCCGCCCGTGGGGCGCCTGTCTACGAGCAGTACTTC | TRBJ2-7 | - | - | TRBV6-1
CASSLGGDGSPLHF | TGTGCCAGCAGCTTAGGGGGGGACGGTTCACCCCTCCACTTT | TRBJ1-6 | - | - | TRBV7-7
CASSPAGRTGRNEKLFF | TGTGCCAGCAGCCCAGCCGGCCGGACAGGAAGGAATGAAAAACTGTTTTTT | TRBJ1-4 | - | TRBD1 | TRBV7-8
CASSLALALSYNEQFF | TGTGCCAGCAGCTTAGCACTAGCGCTCTCCTACAATGAGCAGTTCTTC | TRBJ2-1 | - | TRBD2 | TRBV7-7
CASSRIPGQNTQYF | TGTGCCAGCAGCCGGATCCCGGGACAGAATACGCAGTATTTT | TRBJ2-3 | - | TRBD1 | TRBV28
CASSLRAGSEKLFF | TGTGCCAGCAGCTTACGGGCAGGGAGTGAAAAACTGTTTTTT | TRBJ1-4 | few | - | TRBV7-2
CASSESDRTEAFF | TGTGCCAGCAGTGAAAGTGATCGCACTGAAGCTTTCTTT | TRBJ1-1 | few | - | TRBV6-1
CASSREQGVETQYF | TGTGCCAGCAGCCGCGAACAGGGTGTGGAGACCCAGTACTTC | TRBJ2-5 | few | - | TRBV7-9
CASSLSQVGFSDTQYF | TGCGCCAGCAGCCTAAGCCAAGTGGGGTTTTCAGATACGCAGTATTTT | TRBJ2-3 | - | - | TRBV5-4
CASSSGHHSYEQYF | TGTGCCAGCAGTTCGGGACACCACTCCTACGAGCAGTACTTC | TRBJ2-7 | - | - | TRBV7-2
CASSYYGHGEQFF | TGTGCCAGCAGTTACTATGGACACGGTGAGCAGTTCTTC | TRBJ2-1 | - | - | TRBV6-6
CASAGGVYEQYF | TGTGCCAGTGCAGGGGGCGTTTACGAGCAGTACTTC | TRBJ2-7 | - | TRBD1 | TRBV6-1
CASSHGGSGGQFF | TGTGCCAGCAGCCATGGGGGTTCCGGGGGGCAGTTCTTC | TRBJ2-1 | - | - | TRBV4-2
CASSLSRGRADTQYF | TGTGCCAGCAGTTTATCCCGGGGGAGAGCAGATACGCAGTATTTT | TRBJ2-3 | - | - | TRBV12-3/TRBV12-4
CAISADRDTEAFF | TGTGCCATCAGCGCCGACAGGGACACTGAAGCTTTCTTT | TRBJ1-1 | - | TRBD1 | TRBV10-3
CSVPGLPTDTQYF | TGCAGCGTTCCGGGACTCCCGACAGATACGCAGTATTTT | TRBJ2-3 | - | - | TRBV29-1
CASGDRPPNYGYTF | TGTGCCAGCGGGGACAGGCCCCCCAACTATGGCTACACCTTC | TRBJ1-2 | - | TRBD1 | TRBV27
CASSPLASNQETQYF | TGTGCCAGCTCACCACTAGCGTCCAACCAAGAGACCCAGTACTTC | TRBJ2-5 | - | - | TRBV18
CALAEGPNNEKLFF | TGTGCCCTGGCTGAGGGACCGAATAATGAAAAACTGTTTTTT | TRBJ1-4 | - | - | TRBV7-9
CASSHPAYNEQFF | TGCGCCAGCAGCCACCCAGCCTACAATGAGCAGTTCTTC | TRBJ2-1 | - | - | TRBV4-1
CASSHNLAGGPYEQYF | TGCGCCAGCAGCCACAATTTGGCGGGGGGCCCCTACGAGCAGTACTTC | TRBJ2-7 | - | TRBD2 | TRBV4-3
CASSDSLVTEAFF | TGTGCCAGCAGTGACTCGCTGGTCACTGAAGCTTTCTTT | TRBJ1-1 | - | - | TRBV6-5
CASSPGQGMVDEQFF | TGCGCCAGCAGCCCAGGACAGGGGATGGTGGATGAGCAGTTCTTC | TRBJ2-1 | - | TRBD1 | TRBV4-1
CASSLAGVGSYNEQFF | TGTGCCAGCAGCTTAGCTGGGGTGGGGTCCTACAATGAGCAGTTCTTC | TRBJ2-1 | many | - | TRBV11-2
CSASQGYNEQYF | TGCAGTGCTTCACAGGGTTACAATGAGCAGTACTTC | TRBJ2-7 | once | - | TRBV20-1
CASRTSEYNEQYF | TGCGCTAGCAGGACTAGCGAGTACAATGAGCAGTACTTC | TRBJ2-7 | - | TRBD2 | TRBV5-1
CASTELDRGQGEQYF | TGTGCCAGCACCGAACTGGACAGGGGGCAGGGCGAGCAGTACTTC | TRBJ2-7 | - | TRBD1 | TRBV6-5
CASSYIFPGPTAEQYF | TGTGCCAGCAGTTACATCTTCCCGGGACCGACGGCCGAGCAGTACTTC | TRBJ2-7 | few | - | TRBV6-5
CASSRWTREKLFF | TGCGCCAGCAGCCGCTGGACTCGTGAAAAACTGTTTTTT | TRBJ1-4 | - | - | TRBV4-1
CASSSGRWTDTQYF | TGCGCCAGCAGCAGCGGGAGGTGGACAGATACGCAGTATTTT | TRBJ2-3 | - | TRBD2 | TRBV5-1
CASSYSQDRDSSYEQYF | TGTGCCAGCAGTTACTCTCAAGACAGGGATAGCTCCTACGAGCAGTACTTC | TRBJ2-7 | few | TRBD1 | TRBV6-6
CATSDRASTDTQYF | TGTGCCACCAGCGACAGGGCTAGCACAGATACGCAGTATTTT | TRBJ2-3 | - | TRBD1 | TRBV24-1
CSARRGIGYNEQYF | TGCAGTGCTAGACGGGGGATCGGGTACAATGAGCAGTACTTC | TRBJ2-7 | once | - | TRBV20-1
CASSSTPGHEKLFF | TGTGCCAGCAGCTCGACTCCGGGACACGAAAAACTGTTTTTT | TRBJ1-4 | - | - | TRBV7-9
CASSQTPGLQETQYF | TGTGCTAGCAGCCAAACTCCGGGACTCCAAGAGACCCAGTACTTC | TRBJ2-5 | few | - | TRBV7-7
CASSKRLAYNEQFF | TGTGCCAGCAGTAAGAGACTAGCTTACAATGAGCAGTTCTTC | TRBJ2-1 | - | TRBD2 | TRBV6-2/TRBV6-3
CSARVVGEQYF | TGCAGTGCTAGAGTAGTGGGCGAGCAGTACTTC | TRBJ2-7 | - | - | TRBV20-1
CASSPEPTVVDNSPLHF | TGTGCCAGCAGCCCAGAACCGACAGTTGTTGATAATTCACCCCTCCACTTT | TRBJ1-6 | - | - | TRBV7-9
CASSTRTSGSRGYEQYF | TGTGCCAGCAGCACGAGGACTAGCGGGAGTCGGGGTTACGAGCAGTACTTC | TRBJ2-7 | - | TRBD2 | TRBV14
CATSDQQGYEQYF | TGTGCCACCAGTGACCAACAGGGGTACGAGCAGTACTTC | TRBJ2-7 | few | TRBD1 | TRBV24-1
CASSFGLAGGKLYETQYF | TGTGCCAGCAGCTTCGGACTAGCGGGGGGAAAGTTATATGAGACCCAGTACTTC | TRBJ2-5 | - | TRBD2 | TRBV5-5
CSARKVLAGVFTGQADTQYF | TGCAGTGCTAGAAAGGTCCTGGCGGGGGTTTTTACGGGTCAGGCAGATACGCAGTATTTT | TRBJ2-3 | - | TRBD2 | TRBV20-1
CAFPQGVRADTRYF | TGTGCCTTCCCGCAGGGGGTGAGAGCAGATACGCGGTATTTT | TRBJ2-3 | - | TRBD1 | TRBV7-9
CSVDPLNEQFF | TGCAGCGTTGACCCCCTCAATGAGCAGTTCTTC | TRBJ2-1 | - | - | TRBV29-1
CASSPRVGDQETQYF | TGTGCCAGCAGCCCTAGGGTGGGGGACCAAGAGACCCAGTACTTC | TRBJ2-5 | - | - | TRBV4-2
CSAPWTGNGYTF | TGCAGTGCACCCTGGACAGGGAATGGCTACACCTTC | TRBJ1-2 | - | TRBD1 | TRBV20-1
CASSLGLAGGDNEQFF | TGTGCCAGCAGCTTAGGACTAGCGGGAGGGGACAATGAGCAGTTCTTC | TRBJ2-1 | few | TRBD2 | TRBV7-2